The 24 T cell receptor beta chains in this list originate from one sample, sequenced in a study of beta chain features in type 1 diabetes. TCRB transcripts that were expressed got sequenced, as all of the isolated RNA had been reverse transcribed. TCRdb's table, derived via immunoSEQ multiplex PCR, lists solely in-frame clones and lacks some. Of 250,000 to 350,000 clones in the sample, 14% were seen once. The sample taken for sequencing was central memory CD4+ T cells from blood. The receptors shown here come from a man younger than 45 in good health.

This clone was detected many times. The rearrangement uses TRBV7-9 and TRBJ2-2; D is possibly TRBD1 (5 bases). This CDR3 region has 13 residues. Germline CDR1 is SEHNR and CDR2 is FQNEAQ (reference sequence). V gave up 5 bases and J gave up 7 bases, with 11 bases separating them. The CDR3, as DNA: TGTGCCAGCAGCCTCAGGGTCGTCGGGGAGCTGTTTTTT. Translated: CASSLRVVGELFF.

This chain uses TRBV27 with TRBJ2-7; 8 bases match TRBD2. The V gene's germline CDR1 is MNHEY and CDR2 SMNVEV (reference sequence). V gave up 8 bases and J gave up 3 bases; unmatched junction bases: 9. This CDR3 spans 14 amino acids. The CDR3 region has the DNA TGTGCCAGCCATCGGGGGGGAATCGACTACGAGCAGTACGTC. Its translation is CASHRGGIDYEQYV.

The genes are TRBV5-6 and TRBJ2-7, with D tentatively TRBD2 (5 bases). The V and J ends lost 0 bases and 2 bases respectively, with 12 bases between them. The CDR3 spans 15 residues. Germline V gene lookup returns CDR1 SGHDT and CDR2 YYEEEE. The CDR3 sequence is CASSLVTNGAYEQYF. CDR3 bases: TGTGCCAGCAGCTTGGTGACGAACGGGGCCTACGAGCAGTACTTC. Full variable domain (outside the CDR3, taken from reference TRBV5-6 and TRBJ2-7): DAGVTQSPTHLIKTRGQQVTLRCSPKSGHDTVSWYQQALGQGPQFIFQYYEEEERQRGNFPDRFSGHQFPNYSSELNVNALLLGDSALYLCASSLVTNGAYEQYFGPGTRLTVT.

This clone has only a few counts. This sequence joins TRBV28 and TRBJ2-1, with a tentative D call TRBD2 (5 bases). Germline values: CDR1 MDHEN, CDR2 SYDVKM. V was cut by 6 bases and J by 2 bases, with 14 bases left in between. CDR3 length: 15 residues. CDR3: CASSQVGLPYNEQFF. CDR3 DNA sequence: TGTGCCAGCAGCCAAGTAGGACTCCCCTACAATGAGCAGTTCTTC.

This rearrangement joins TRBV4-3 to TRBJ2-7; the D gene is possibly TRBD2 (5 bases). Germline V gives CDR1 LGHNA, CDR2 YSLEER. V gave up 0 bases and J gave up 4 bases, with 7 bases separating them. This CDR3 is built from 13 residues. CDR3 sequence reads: CASSQETGYEQYF. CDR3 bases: TGCGCCAGCAGCCAAGAGACGGGATACGAGCAGTACTTC.

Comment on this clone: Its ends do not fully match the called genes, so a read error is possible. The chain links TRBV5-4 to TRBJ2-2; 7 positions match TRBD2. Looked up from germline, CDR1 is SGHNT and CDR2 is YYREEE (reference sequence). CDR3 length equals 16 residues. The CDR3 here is CASSQAGTINTGELFF. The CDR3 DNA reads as TGCGCCAGCAGCCAAGCCGGGACTATAAACACCGGGGAGCTGTTTTTT.

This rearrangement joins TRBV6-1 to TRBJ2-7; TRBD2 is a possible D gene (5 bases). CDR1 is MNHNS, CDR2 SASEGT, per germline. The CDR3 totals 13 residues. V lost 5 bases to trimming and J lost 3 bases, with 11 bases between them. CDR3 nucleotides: TGTGCCAGCAGTTCGGGGAGAGGCTACGAGCAGTACGTC. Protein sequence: CASSSGRGYEQYV.

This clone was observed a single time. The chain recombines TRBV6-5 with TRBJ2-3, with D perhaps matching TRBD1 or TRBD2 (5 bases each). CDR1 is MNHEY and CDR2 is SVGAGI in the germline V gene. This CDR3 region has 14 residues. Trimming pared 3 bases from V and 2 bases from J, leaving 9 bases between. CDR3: CASSYRGPTDTQYF. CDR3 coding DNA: TGTGCCAGCAGTTATCGGGGACCCACAGATACGCAGTATTTT.

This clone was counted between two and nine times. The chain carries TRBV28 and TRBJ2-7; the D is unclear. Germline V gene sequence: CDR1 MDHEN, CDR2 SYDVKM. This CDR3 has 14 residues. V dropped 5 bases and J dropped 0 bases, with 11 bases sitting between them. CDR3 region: CASSAALPSYEQYF. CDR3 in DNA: TGTGCCAGCAGTGCCGCCCTACCCTCCTACGAGCAGTACTTC.

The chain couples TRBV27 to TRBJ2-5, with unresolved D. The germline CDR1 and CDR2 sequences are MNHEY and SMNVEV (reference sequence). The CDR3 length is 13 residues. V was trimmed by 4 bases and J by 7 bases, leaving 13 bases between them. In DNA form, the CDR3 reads TGTGCCAGCAGTTCAACAGTCTCGGGGACCCAGTACTTC. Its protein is CASSSTVSGTQYF.

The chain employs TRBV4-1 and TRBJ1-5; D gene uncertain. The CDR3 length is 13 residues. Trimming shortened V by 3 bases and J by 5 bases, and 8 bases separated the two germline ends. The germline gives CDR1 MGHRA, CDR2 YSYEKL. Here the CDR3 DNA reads TGCGCCAGCAGCCAGCCGAATTATCAGCCCCAGCATTTT. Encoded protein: CASSQPNYQPQHF.

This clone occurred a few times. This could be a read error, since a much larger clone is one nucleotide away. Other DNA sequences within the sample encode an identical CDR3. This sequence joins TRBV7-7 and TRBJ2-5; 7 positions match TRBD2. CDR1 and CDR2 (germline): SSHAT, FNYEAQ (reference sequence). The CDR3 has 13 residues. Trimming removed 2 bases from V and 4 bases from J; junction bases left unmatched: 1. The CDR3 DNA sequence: TGTGCCAGCAGCTTAAGGGAGGGAGAGACCCAGTACTTC. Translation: CASSLREGETQYF.

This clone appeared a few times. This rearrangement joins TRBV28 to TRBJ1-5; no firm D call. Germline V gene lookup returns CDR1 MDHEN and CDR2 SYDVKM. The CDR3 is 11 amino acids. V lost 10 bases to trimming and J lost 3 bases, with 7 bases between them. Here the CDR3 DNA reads TGTGCCACAGGTACCAATCAGCCCCAGCATTTT. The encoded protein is CATGTNQPQHF.

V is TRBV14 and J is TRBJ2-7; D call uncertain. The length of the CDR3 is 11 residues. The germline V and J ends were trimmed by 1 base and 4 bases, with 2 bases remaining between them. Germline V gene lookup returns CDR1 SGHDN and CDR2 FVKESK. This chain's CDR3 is CASSQAYEQYF. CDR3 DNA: TGTGCCAGCAGCCAAGCTTACGAGCAGTACTTC.

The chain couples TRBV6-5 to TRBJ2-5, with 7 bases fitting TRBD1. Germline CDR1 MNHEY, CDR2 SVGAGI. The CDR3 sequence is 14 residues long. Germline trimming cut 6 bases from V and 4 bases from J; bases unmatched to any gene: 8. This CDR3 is CASRYRQGGETQYF. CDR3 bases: TGTGCCAGCAGGTACCGACAGGGTGGAGAGACCCAGTACTTC.

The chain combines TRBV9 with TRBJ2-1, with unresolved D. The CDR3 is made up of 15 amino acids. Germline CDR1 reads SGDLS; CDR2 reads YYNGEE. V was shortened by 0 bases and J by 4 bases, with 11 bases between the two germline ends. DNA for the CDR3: TGTGCCAGCAGCGTAGACATCGGAGTTTACAATGAGCAGTTCTTC. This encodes CASSVDIGVYNEQFF. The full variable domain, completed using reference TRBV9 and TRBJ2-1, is DSGVTQTPKHLITATGQRVTLRCSPRSGDLSVYWYQQSLDQGLQFLIQYYNGEERAKGNILERFSAQQFPDLHSELNLSSLELGDSALYFCASSVDIGVYNEQFFGPGTRLTVL.

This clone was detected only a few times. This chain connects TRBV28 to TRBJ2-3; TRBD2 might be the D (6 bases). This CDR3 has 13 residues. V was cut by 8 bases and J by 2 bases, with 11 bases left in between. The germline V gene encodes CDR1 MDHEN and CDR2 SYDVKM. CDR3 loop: CASGAGYTDTQYF. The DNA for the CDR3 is TGTGCCAGCGGGGCGGGGTACACAGATACGCAGTATTTT.

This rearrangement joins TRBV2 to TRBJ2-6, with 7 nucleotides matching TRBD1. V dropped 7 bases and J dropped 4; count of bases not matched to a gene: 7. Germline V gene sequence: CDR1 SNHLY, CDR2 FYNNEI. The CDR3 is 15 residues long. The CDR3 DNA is TGTGCCAGCACACTTGGACAGGCGGGGGCCAACGTCCTGACTTTC. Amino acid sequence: CASTLGQAGANVLTF. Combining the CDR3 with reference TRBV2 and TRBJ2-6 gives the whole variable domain EPEVTQTPSHQVTQMGQEVILRCVPISNHLYFYWYRQILGQKVEFLVSFYNNEISEKSEIFDDQFSVERPDGSNFTLKIRSTKLEDSAMYFCASTLGQAGANVLTFGAGSRLTVL.

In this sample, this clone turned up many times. The CDR3, as DNA: TGTGCCAGCTCACCACCGGTATTGGGAAACACTGAAGCTTTCTTT. It specifies CASSPPVLGNTEAFF. V and J are TRBV18 and TRBJ1-1; D gene unclear. The CDR3 runs to 15 residues. Deletions cut 0 bases from V and 2 bases from J, with 10 bases between. Germline assignment: CDR1 KGHSH and CDR2 LQKENI.

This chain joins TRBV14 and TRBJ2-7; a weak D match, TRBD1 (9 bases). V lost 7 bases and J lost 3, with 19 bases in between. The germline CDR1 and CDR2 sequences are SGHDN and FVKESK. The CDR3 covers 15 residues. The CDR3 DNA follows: TGTGCCAGCACCCCGGGGGGGACAGGGAACTACGAGCAGTACTTC. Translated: CASTPGGTGNYEQYF.

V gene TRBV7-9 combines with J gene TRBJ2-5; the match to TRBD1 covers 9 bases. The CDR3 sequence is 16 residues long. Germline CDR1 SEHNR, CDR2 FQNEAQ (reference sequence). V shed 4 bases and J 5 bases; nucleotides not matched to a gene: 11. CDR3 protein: CASSSYPQGAGETQYF. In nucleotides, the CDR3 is TGTGCCAGCAGCTCCTACCCACAGGGGGCGGGGGAGACCCAGTACTTC.

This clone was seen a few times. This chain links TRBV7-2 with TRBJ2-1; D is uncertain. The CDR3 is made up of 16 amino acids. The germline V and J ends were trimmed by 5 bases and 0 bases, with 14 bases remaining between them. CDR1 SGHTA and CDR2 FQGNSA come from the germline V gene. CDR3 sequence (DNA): TGTGCCAGCAGCCCCCTACCCCTCAGCTCCTACAATGAGCAGTTCTTC. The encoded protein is CASSPLPLSSYNEQFF.

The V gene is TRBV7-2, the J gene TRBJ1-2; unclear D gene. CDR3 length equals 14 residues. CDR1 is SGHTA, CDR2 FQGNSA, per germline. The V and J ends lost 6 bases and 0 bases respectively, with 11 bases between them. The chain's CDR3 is CASSPGPANYGYTF. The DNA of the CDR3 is TGTGCCAGCAGTCCCGGCCCAGCTAACTATGGCTACACCTTC.

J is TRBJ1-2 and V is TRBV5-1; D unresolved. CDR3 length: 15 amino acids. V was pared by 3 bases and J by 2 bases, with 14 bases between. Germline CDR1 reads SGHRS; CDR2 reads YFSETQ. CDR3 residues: CASSSTTGWNYGYTF. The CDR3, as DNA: TGCGCCAGCAGCTCTACCACCGGTTGGAACTATGGCTACACCTTC.